The present T cell receptor beta chain was sequenced within a study of circulating and synovial CD4+ cells in juvenile arthritis. Findings of the study overall: T cell genome counts differed by at least an order of magnitude between CPL and CD4 samples.

Only in-frame clones appear in the TCRdb table, and some are missing; sequencing was by immunoSEQ multiplex PCR. Of tens of thousands of clones in the sample, about 94% were seen once. In the case of this clone: Its specificity is not known.

The receptor was isolated from a human donor with juvenile idiopathic arthritis. Material for sequencing was CD4+ T cells from blood.

The CDR3 loop reads CASSPQGARDTEAFF. The CDR3, as DNA: TGTGCCAGCTCACCACAGGGGGCGAGGGACACTGAAGCTTTCTTT. V and J are TRBV18 and TRBJ1-1; TRBD1 aligns across 7 bases. Germline CDR1 and CDR2: KGHSH and LQKENI. This CDR3 spans 15 amino acids. J was trimmed by 3 bases and V by 1 base; bases with no gene match: 5.